This TCR beta chain was recovered during a study of T cells expressing NK-cell markers. Study-wide points: Each of about 6 donors carried dominant NKG2C+ clonotypes accounting for about 1.0-8% of CD8+ T cells.

The germline CDR1 and CDR2 sequences are SEHNR and FQNEAQ (reference sequence). CDR3 length: 13 residues. TCRdb reanalyzed the 5' RACE reads, giving one entry per CDR3 protein sequence and no DNA. This repertoire includes roughly 420,000 distinct CDR3 sequences. Details on this clonotype: Antigen unknown.

This receptor was obtained from a woman between 18 and 69 years old in good health. The rearrangement uses TRBV7-9 and TRBJ2-3; TCRdb returns TRBD2, unconfirmable since there is no DNA. The sample was blood T cells: a sorted CD56 or NKG2C T cell subset, CD4+ or CD8+ T cells, or bulk PBMC T cells (not recorded which). The CDR3 reads CASSPRASDTQYF.